These 21 T cell receptor beta chains share one sample of origin, sequenced in a study of T cell changes during pregnancy in multiple sclerosis. TCRdb keeps only in-frame clones here, not all; method: immunoSEQ multiplex PCR. The table includes 99,000 or so clones, 80% to 95% detected once. This specimen was peripheral blood, taken after pregnancy. All receptors come from a female donor with multiple sclerosis, enrolled in a pregnancy study.

This clone was seen only once. This rearrangement joins TRBV4-1 to TRBJ1-3; no clear D. CDR1 is MGHRA and CDR2 is YSYEKL in the germline V gene. This CDR3 is built from 14 residues. Trimming pared 1 base from V and 2 bases from J, leaving 6 bases between. CDR3 nucleotide sequence: TGCGCCAGCAGCCAAGGGCCAGCTGGAAACACCATATATTTT. Encoded protein: CASSQGPAGNTIYF.

The rearrangement joins TRBV19 to TRBJ2-1; 8 bases are shared with TRBD2. The CDR3 spans 16 residues. Germline CDR1 reads LNHDA; CDR2 reads SQIVND (reference sequence). The V and J ends lost 2 bases and 3 bases, in that order; junction bases with no gene match: 6. CDR3 loop: CASSIWSGGIYNEQFF. CDR3 sequence (DNA): TGTGCCAGTAGTATATGGTCGGGGGGGATCTACAATGAGCAGTTCTTC. The full variable domain, its missing parts supplied by reference TRBV19 and TRBJ2-1, is DGGITQSPKYLFRKEGQNVTLSCEQNLNHDAMYWYRQDPGQGLRLIYYSQIVNDFQKGDIAEGYSVSREKKESFPLTVTSAQKNPTAFYLCASSIWSGGIYNEQFFGPGTRLTVL.

Only one count was recorded for this clone. The chain links TRBV19 to TRBJ1-1; TRBD1 agrees at 12 bases. Looked up from germline, CDR1 is LNHDA and CDR2 is SQIVND (reference sequence). J lost 0 bases, V lost 6 bases, and 5 bases had no gene match. This CDR3 spans 16 amino acids. This CDR3 is CASRTGTGGMNTEAFF. Written as DNA, the CDR3 is TGTGCCAGTAGAACCGGGACAGGGGGCATGAACACTGAAGCTTTCTTT.

The rearrangement links TRBV29-1 to TRBJ2-7; D is possibly TRBD2 (5 bases). This CDR3 is 13 amino acids long. The V gene's germline CDR1 is SQVTM and CDR2 ANQGSEA. Trimming took 7 bases from V and 3 from J, leaving 16 bases between them. CDR3 residues: CSGIGGLNYEQYF. The CDR3, as DNA: TGCAGCGGGATCGGTGGACTGAACTACGAGCAGTACTTC.

The V gene is TRBV5-1, the J gene TRBJ1-2; possibly TRBD1 for D (6 bases). Germline CDR1 and CDR2: SGHRS and YFSETQ. The V end lost 5 bases, the J end lost 4 bases, and 15 bases lay between the germline ends. This CDR3 spans 14 amino acids. CDR3 loop: CASRTGTTTYGYTF. The CDR3 DNA reads as TGCGCCAGCAGAACCGGGACAACTACCTATGGCTACACCTTC.

The chain employs TRBV12-5 and TRBJ2-3, with a weak D call TRBD2 (6 bases). CDR3 length equals 18 residues. Germline V gene lookup returns CDR1 LGHNT and CDR2 FRNRAP. Trimming removed 0 bases at V and 0 bases at J, with 16 bases between. CDR3 loop: CASGLVLLFTSSTDTQYF. Here the CDR3 DNA reads TGTGCTAGTGGTTTGGTACTATTGTTCACTAGCAGCACAGATACGCAGTATTTT.

The chain combines TRBV28 with TRBJ2-1; TRBD2 is a possible D gene (6 bases). Germline CDR1 and CDR2: MDHEN and SYDVKM. This CDR3 has 14 amino acids. Trimming stripped 1 base from V and 8 bases from J, with 12 bases between. The CDR3 DNA reads TGTGCCAGCAGTTTATCTCTGAGCGGGTATGAGCAGTTCTTC. Translation: CASSLSLSGYEQFF.

The chain joins TRBV19 to TRBJ1-3; 8 nucleotides align to TRBD1. V was clipped by 8 bases and J by 4 bases; unmatched bases: 4. Germline CDR1 LNHDA, CDR2 SQIVND (reference sequence). This CDR3 is 13 amino acids long. CDR3 region: CASRGQDGNTIYF. In nucleotides, the CDR3 is TGTGCCAGTCGGGGACAGGACGGAAACACCATATATTTT.

The chain couples TRBV5-4 to TRBJ2-7; 7 bases agree with TRBD1. The CDR3 is 13 amino acids. The V segment lost 7 bases and the J segment 7 bases; nucleotides outside the gene matches: 11. Germline values: CDR1 SGHNT, CDR2 YYREEE (reference sequence). The CDR3 DNA reads TGTGCCAGCCAAGGGGCAGGGGGAGCGGAGCAGTACTTC. The encoded protein is CASQGAGGAEQYF.

CDR3 DNA: TGTGCCACCAGCCCCTGGCCTGGACAGCCTTCCTATGGCTACACCTTC. Translated, it gives CATSPWPGQPSYGYTF. The chain carries TRBV15 and TRBJ1-2, with a possible D match to TRBD1 (6 bases). V was cut by 5 bases and J by 4 bases, with 20 bases left in between. The CDR3 loop spans 16 amino acids. CDR1 and CDR2 from the germline V gene are LNHNV and YYDKDF (reference sequence). The variable domain in full, with the rest retrieved from reference TRBV15 and TRBJ1-2, is DAMVIQNPRYQVTQFGKPVTLSCSQTLNHNVMYWYQQKSSQAPKLLFHYYDKDFNNEADTPDNFQSRRPNTSFCFLDIRSPGLGDTAMYLCATSPWPGQPSYGYTFGSGTRLTVV.

This clone was counted a few times. The chain links TRBV6-6 to TRBJ1-1, with D possibly TRBD1 on 6 matching bases. The CDR3 runs to 11 residues. V shed 5 bases and J shed 5 bases, with 6 bases lying between them. The germline gives CDR1 MNHNY, CDR2 SVGAGI (reference sequence). The CDR3 is CASSQGTEAFF. The CDR3 coding sequence is TGTGCCAGCAGTCAGGGGACTGAAGCTTTCTTT.

This chain uses TRBV29-1 with TRBJ2-5; perhaps TRBD2 as D (6 bases). The CDR3 contains 12 residues. CDR1 is SQVTM and CDR2 is ANQGSEA in the germline V gene. Trimming removed 6 bases from V and 3 bases from J, with 11 bases in between. The CDR3 region is CSVPSGEETQYF. Here the CDR3 DNA reads TGCAGCGTGCCCTCGGGAGAAGAGACCCAGTACTTC.

V and J are TRBV15 and TRBJ1-1, with D perhaps matching TRBD1 (6 bases). V gave up 0 bases and J gave up 4 bases, with 12 bases separating them. Germline V gene data show CDR1 as LNHNV and CDR2 as YYDKDF (reference sequence). CDR3 length: 15 amino acids. CDR3 coding DNA: TGTGCCACCAGCAGAGACCGGACAGCCTTCACTGAAGCTTTCTTT. Residues: CATSRDRTAFTEAFF.

The chain links TRBV9 to TRBJ2-1; 14 bases are a match to TRBD2. The CDR3 has 16 amino acids. Germline V lookup: CDR1 SGDLS, CDR2 YYNGEE. The junction had 1 base not matched to a gene; V was cut back by 0 bases and J by 5 bases. This CDR3 reads CASSVGLAGGNNEQFF. As DNA, the CDR3 is TGTGCCAGCAGCGTAGGACTAGCGGGAGGGAACAATGAGCAGTTCTTC. Based on the CDR3 plus reference TRBV9 and TRBJ2-1, the full variable domain is DSGVTQTPKHLITATGQRVTLRCSPRSGDLSVYWYQQSLDQGLQFLIQYYNGEERAKGNILERFSAQQFPDLHSELNLSSLELGDSALYFCASSVGLAGGNNEQFFGPGTRLTVL.

The chain recombines TRBV19 with TRBJ1-4; no firm D call. In germline, CDR1 is LNHDA, CDR2 SQIVND (reference sequence). V was clipped by 5 bases and J by 3 bases, with 10 bases between them. This CDR3 is 14 amino acids long. CDR3 nucleotide sequence: TGTGCCAGTAGTCACGGGCGGGCTAATGAAAAACTGTTTTTT. Its translation is CASSHGRANEKLFF.

The genes are TRBV5-5 and TRBJ1-1, with no clear D. Trimming took 2 bases from V and 0 from J, leaving 11 bases between them. Germline CDR1 SGHKS, CDR2 YYEKEE (reference sequence). This CDR3 is built from 15 residues. The CDR3 bases are TGTGCCAGCAGCTTTTCAGCGGGGATGAACACTGAAGCTTTCTTT. Translation gives CASSFSAGMNTEAFF.

The chain combines TRBV4-1 with TRBJ2-7, with TRBD1 matching over 12 bases. The V gene's germline CDR1 is MGHRA and CDR2 YSYEKL. This CDR3 is 16 amino acids long. Trimming took 2 bases from V and 7 from J; bases not matched to a gene: 9. The CDR3 DNA is TGCGCCAGCAGCCAACCCACACGGGACAGGGGGCAAGAGCAGTACTTC. Its translation is CASSQPTRDRGQEQYF.

The chain couples TRBV7-9 to TRBJ2-5; TRBD2 is a possible D gene (6 bases). Trimming took 6 bases from V and 5 from J, leaving 16 bases between them. Looked up from germline, CDR1 is SEHNR and CDR2 is FQNEAQ (reference sequence). This CDR3 has 14 amino acids. CDR3: CASSSGLSGETQYF. The CDR3 DNA reads as TGTGCCAGCAGTTCGGGACTGTCAGGGGAGACCCAGTACTTC.

J is TRBJ2-7 and V is TRBV4-1, with TRBD2 matching 7 bases. The CDR3 is made up of 13 amino acids. The germline V gene has CDR1 MGHRA and CDR2 YSYEKL. The ends lost 4 bases at V and 4 bases at J; junction bases unmatched: 4. CDR3 residues: CASSPREDYEQYF. CDR3 nucleotides: TGCGCCAGCAGCCCCCGGGAGGATTACGAGCAGTACTTC.

The V call is TRBV7-9, the J call TRBJ2-1, with D unclear. V lost 1 base, J lost 10 bases, and 14 bases lay in between. The CDR3 runs to 14 residues. CDR1 and CDR2 (germline): SEHNR, FQNEAQ (reference sequence). CDR3 in amino acids: CASSLVGLSSEQFF. The CDR3, as DNA: TGTGCCAGCAGCTTAGTGGGCCTCTCCTCCGAGCAGTTCTTC.

This rearrangement joins TRBV11-2 to TRBJ2-2; maybe TRBD1 (6 bases). V lost 2 bases and J lost 7, with 14 bases in between. This CDR3 comprises 15 residues. Germline V lookup: CDR1 SGHAT, CDR2 FQNNGV. In DNA form, the CDR3 reads TGTGCCAGCAGCTTATTCCTGACAGGTTTCGGGGAGCTGTTTTTT. Its translation is CASSLFLTGFGELFF.